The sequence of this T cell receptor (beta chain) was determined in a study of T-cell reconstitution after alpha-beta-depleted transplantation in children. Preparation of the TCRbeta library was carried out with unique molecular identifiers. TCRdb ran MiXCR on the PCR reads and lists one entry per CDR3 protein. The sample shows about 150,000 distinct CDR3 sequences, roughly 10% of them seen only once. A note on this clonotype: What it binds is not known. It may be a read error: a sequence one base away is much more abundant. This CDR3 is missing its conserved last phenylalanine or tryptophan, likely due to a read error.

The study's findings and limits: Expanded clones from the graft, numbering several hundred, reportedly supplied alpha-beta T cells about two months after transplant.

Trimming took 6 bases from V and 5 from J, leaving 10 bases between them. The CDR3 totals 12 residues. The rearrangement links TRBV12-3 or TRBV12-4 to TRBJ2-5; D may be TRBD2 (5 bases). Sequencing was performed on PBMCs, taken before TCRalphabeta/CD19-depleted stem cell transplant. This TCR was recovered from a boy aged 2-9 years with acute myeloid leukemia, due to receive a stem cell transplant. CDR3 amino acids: CASRRVGETQYS. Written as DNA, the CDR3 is TGTGCCAGCAGGAGGGTAGGGGAGACCCAGTACTCC.